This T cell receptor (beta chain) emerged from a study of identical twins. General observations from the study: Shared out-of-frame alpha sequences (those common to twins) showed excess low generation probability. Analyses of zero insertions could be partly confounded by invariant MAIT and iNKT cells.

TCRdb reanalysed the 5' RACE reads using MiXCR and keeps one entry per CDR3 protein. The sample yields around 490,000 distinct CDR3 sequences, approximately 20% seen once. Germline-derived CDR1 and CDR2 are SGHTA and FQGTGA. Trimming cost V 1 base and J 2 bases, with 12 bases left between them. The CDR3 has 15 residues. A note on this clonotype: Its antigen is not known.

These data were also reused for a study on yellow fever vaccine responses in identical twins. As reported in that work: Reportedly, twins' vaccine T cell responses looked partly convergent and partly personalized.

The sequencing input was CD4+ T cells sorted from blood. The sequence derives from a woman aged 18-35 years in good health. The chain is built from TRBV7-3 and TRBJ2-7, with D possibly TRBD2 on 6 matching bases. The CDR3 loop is CASSLIALAPYEQYF. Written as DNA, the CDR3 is TGTGCCAGCAGCTTAATCGCCCTAGCGCCCTACGAGCAGTACTTC.